This T cell receptor beta chain emerged from a study of T cell responses to AZD1222 COVID-19 vaccine. Study background: Second-dose schedules of about 4 or about 12 weeks were combined.

V lost 4 bases to trimming and J lost 4 bases; unmatched junction nucleotides: 5. This CDR3 comprises 13 residues. Germline V lookup: CDR1 SGHKS, CDR2 YYEKEE (reference sequence). Regarding the study as a whole: White British people made up most donors, females outnumbered males, and clonal diversity was possibly underestimated. Just 5 to 7 AZD1222 recipients were seropositive at baseline. Rises in breadth and depth of Spike-specific TCRs came after two AZD1222 doses.

Only in-frame clones appear in the TCRdb table, and some are missing; sequencing was by immunoSEQ multiplex PCR. This table holds 100,000 to 150,000 clones, 90% found once. About this clone itself: The antigen remains undetermined.

The sequence came from an adult in good health. This chain links TRBV5-5 with TRBJ2-7; 7 bases are a match to TRBD2. The sequencing used peripheral blood, collected on day 0 of AZD1222 vaccination. The chain's CDR3 is CASSPGLSYEQYF. CDR3 nucleotides: TGTGCCAGCAGCCCGGGACTATCTTACGAGCAGTACTTC. The full variable domain, its missing parts supplied by reference TRBV5-5 and TRBJ2-7, is DAGVTQSPTHLIKTRGQQVTLRCSPISGHKSVSWYQQVLGQGPQFIFQYYEKEERGRGNFPDRFSARQFPNYSSELNVNALLLGDSALYLCASSPGLSYEQYFGPGTRLTVT.